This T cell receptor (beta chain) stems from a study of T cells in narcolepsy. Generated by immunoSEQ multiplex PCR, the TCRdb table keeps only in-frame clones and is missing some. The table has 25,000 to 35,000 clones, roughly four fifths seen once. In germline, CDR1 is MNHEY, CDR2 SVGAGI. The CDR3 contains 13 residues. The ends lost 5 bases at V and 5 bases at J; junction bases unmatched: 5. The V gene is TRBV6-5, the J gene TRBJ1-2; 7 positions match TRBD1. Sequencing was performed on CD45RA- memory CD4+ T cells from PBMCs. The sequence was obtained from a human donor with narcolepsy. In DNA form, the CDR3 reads TGTGCCAGCAGTACAGGGGCGGTATATGGCTACACCTTC. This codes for CASSTGAVYGYTF.